This T cell receptor beta chain emerged from a study of metastatic and nonmetastatic thyroid tumors. Overall study: Repertoires from malignant and benign thyroid patients were compared across blood and tumor or nodule tissue. Study conclusions and caveats: Malignant thyroid tumors reportedly had TCR beta diversity that was significantly higher than in benign nodules, in blood and tumor.

Thyroid surgery had not been preceded by any treatment in any patient. The CDR3 extends over 16 amino acids. Germline-derived CDR1 and CDR2 are KGHSH and LQKENI. Trimming left V 1 base short and J 0 bases short, with 12 bases between. In the source study's methods: In papillary thyroid cancer, a distant-metastasis classifier was built using CDR3 differences across clinicopathological groups. TCRdb re-called clones from the PCR reads using MiXCR. TCRdb's processing, not the authors', yielded these V and J calls. The sample consists of about 20,000 clones, about a third of them appearing once. This clone was detected only once. Its cognate antigen is unknown.

This TCR derives from a female donor with papillary thyroid cancer or a benign thyroid nodule (not recorded which). Some clones in this sample may be carry-over from other donors' samples. The rearrangement joins TRBV18 to TRBJ1-1, with D hard to call. Source material: tumor tissue. The CDR3 DNA follows: TGTGCCAGCTCACCACGTGTTACAGCTATGAACACTGAAGCTTTCTTT. This translates into CASSPRVTAMNTEAFF.